The next 17 T cell receptor beta chains were all read from a single sample in a study of cytomegalovirus exposure and HLA in healthy donors. Repertoires were generated with immunoSEQ multiplex PCR, while TCRdb's copy carries only in-frame clones and drops some. Of about 160,000 clones detected, 75% to 90% appear once; the ten largest clones hold 2% to 2.5%. The sample consisted of PBMCs. These receptors originate from a woman under 30 in good health and CMV-seronegative.

The chain has TRBV7-9 and TRBJ2-7; 7 positions match TRBD2. The CDR3 is 13 residues long. Germline V lookup: CDR1 SEHNR, CDR2 FQNEAQ (reference sequence). The J segment lost 2 bases and the V segment lost 4 bases, leaving 2 bases of the junction unmatched. CDR3 loop: CASSSSGTYEQYF. CDR3 bases: TGTGCCAGCAGCTCGAGCGGGACCTACGAGCAGTACTTC.

V gene TRBV5-6 combines with J gene TRBJ2-3; TRBD2 is a possible D gene (6 bases). This CDR3 comprises 18 residues. Trimming pared 5 bases from V and 0 bases from J, leaving 22 bases between. Germline V gene lookup returns CDR1 SGHDT and CDR2 YYEEEE. The CDR3 region has the DNA TGTGCCAGCAGTTACCGGCTAGCGTTGAGTCCTAGCACAGATACGCAGTATTTT. Its protein product is CASSYRLALSPSTDTQYF.

This chain links TRBV7-9 with TRBJ1-2, with D perhaps matching TRBD1 (5 bases). The length of the CDR3 is 16 residues. The V and J ends lost 4 bases and 0 bases respectively, with 15 bases between them. The germline CDR1 and CDR2 sequences are SEHNR and FQNEAQ (reference sequence). The CDR3 sequence: CASSSTLDSPNYGYTF. The CDR3 nucleotides are TGTGCCAGCAGCTCTACCCTCGACAGTCCTAACTATGGCTACACCTTC.

This clone has a single count. This chain joins TRBV30 and TRBJ1-1; tentatively, D is TRBD1 (6 bases). The ends were cut back, 6 bases at V and 0 bases at J, with 11 bases in the middle. CDR1 is GTSNPN, CDR2 SVGIG, per germline (reference sequence). CDR3 size: 13 residues. DNA for the CDR3: TGTGCCTGCTCCTGGACAGTGAACACTGAAGCTTTCTTT. It translates to CACSWTVNTEAFF.

The V gene is TRBV9, the J gene TRBJ1-3; D may be TRBD1 (5 bases). The ends were cut back, 0 bases at V and 2 bases at J, with 9 bases in the middle. The V gene's germline CDR1 is SGDLS and CDR2 YYNGEE. This CDR3 comprises 15 residues. CDR3 protein: CASSVVGRAGNTIYF. The CDR3 DNA is TGTGCCAGCAGCGTAGTAGGCAGGGCTGGAAACACCATATATTTT.

The V gene is TRBV9, the J gene TRBJ1-1, with 8 positions matching TRBD1. From germline, CDR1 is SGDLS and CDR2 YYNGEE. The junction had 10 bases not matched to a gene; V was cut back by 0 bases and J by 3 bases. The CDR3 length is 17 residues. The CDR3 DNA reads as TGTGCCAGCAGCGTAGTAGCCGCGACAGGGGTGGACACTGAAGCTTTCTTT. Encoded protein: CASSVVAATGVDTEAFF.

V usage is TRBV4-3 and J usage is TRBJ2-7; weak D call: TRBD2 (5 bases). The CDR3 is 15 residues long. Germline V gene data show CDR1 as LGHNA and CDR2 as YSLEER. V lost 1 base to trimming and J lost 3 bases, with 13 bases between them. Here the CDR3 DNA reads TGCGCCAGCAGCCAAGCGCCGGGGAAAGGCTACGAGCAGTACTTC. Residues: CASSQAPGKGYEQYF.

V and J are TRBV19 and TRBJ2-5; 7 nucleotides align to TRBD1. Germline V gives CDR1 LNHDA, CDR2 SQIVND (reference sequence). The V and J ends lost 0 bases and 5 bases, in that order; junction bases with no gene match: 3. The CDR3 totals 14 residues. The CDR3 here is CASSIDQGEETQYF. CDR3 sequence (DNA): TGTGCCAGTAGTATAGATCAGGGGGAGGAGACCCAGTACTTC.

V and J are TRBV18 and TRBJ1-1, with TRBD1 as a possible D gene (5 bases). V gave up 6 bases and J gave up 1 base, with 6 bases separating them. CDR3 size: 12 residues. Germline assignment: CDR1 KGHSH and CDR2 LQKENI. CDR3 sequence: CASSTGNTEAFF. The CDR3 DNA is TGTGCCAGCTCCACAGGGAACACTGAAGCTTTCTTT.

The CDR3 region has the DNA TGTGCCAGCAGCACCGATCCCCCCGGTTTTGAAGCTTTCTTT. This gives the protein CASSTDPPGFEAFF. This chain joins TRBV7-9 and TRBJ1-1; D uncertain. Trimming took off 5 bases at V and 7 bases at J, with 17 bases between the two ends. Per the germline V gene, CDR1 is SEHNR and CDR2 is FQNEAQ (reference sequence). The CDR3 has 14 amino acids.

V is TRBV5-1 and J is TRBJ1-1; no firm D call. V lost 3 bases to trimming and J lost 0 bases, with 9 bases between them. This CDR3 comprises 14 residues. Germline CDR1 is SGHRS and CDR2 is YFSETQ. The CDR3 protein is CASSSTAMNTEAFF. DNA for the CDR3: TGCGCCAGCAGCTCTACAGCAATGAACACTGAAGCTTTCTTT.

This clone appeared once. The chain has TRBV30 and TRBJ2-1; 13 bases are shared with TRBD2. Germline values: CDR1 GTSNPN, CDR2 SVGIG (reference sequence). With 2 bases clipped from V and 8 bases from J, the junction kept 6 bases outside the gene matches. This CDR3 has 15 residues. CDR3 DNA: TGTGCCTGGAGTCCGGGACTAGCGGGGAAGGATGAGCAGTTCTTC. It encodes CAWSPGLAGKDEQFF. Complete variable domain (other parts from reference TRBV30 and TRBJ2-1): SQTIHQWPATLVQPVGSPLSLECTVEGTSNPNLYWYRQAAGRGLQLLFYSVGIGQISSEVPQNLSASRPQDRQFILSSKKLLLSDSGFYLCAWSPGLAGKDEQFFGPGTRLTVL.

This clone was recorded at least ten times. This chain links TRBV30 with TRBJ1-1; D is perhaps TRBD1 (5 bases). Deletions cut 0 bases from V and 8 bases from J, with 16 bases between. This CDR3 has 14 residues. Germline CDR1 is GTSNPN and CDR2 is SVGIG (reference sequence). The CDR3 coding sequence is TGTGCCTGGAGTGTTCTCTTGGACAAGACCGAAGCTTTCTTT. Residues: CAWSVLLDKTEAFF.

The gene calls are TRBV29-1 and TRBJ2-7; D may be TRBD2 (5 bases). This CDR3 has 13 amino acids. CDR1 SQVTM and CDR2 ANQGSEA come from the germline V gene. V was pared by 6 bases and J by 2 bases, with 14 bases between. The CDR3 sequence is CSVPDGKTYEQYF. CDR3 in DNA: TGCAGCGTACCAGACGGGAAGACCTACGAGCAGTACTTC.

The chain links TRBV7-6 to TRBJ1-3, with a tentative D call TRBD1 (5 bases). Germline-derived CDR1 and CDR2 are SGHVS and FNYEAQ. V lost 8 bases and J 7 bases, leaving 21 bases between the germline ends. CDR3 length: 15 amino acids. CDR3 region: CASAPRRALGNTIYF. CDR3 nucleotides: TGTGCCAGCGCCCCGCGCAGGGCGCTGGGGAACACCATATATTTT.

This clone is a singleton in its sample. J is TRBJ1-1 and V is TRBV12-5; D is undetermined. This CDR3 spans 17 amino acids. Trimming pared 0 bases from V and 1 base from J, leaving 15 bases between. Per the germline V gene, CDR1 is LGHNT and CDR2 is FRNRAP. The CDR3 loop is CASGLVLTEASNTEAFF. The CDR3 DNA reads TGTGCTAGTGGTTTGGTACTAACGGAGGCCTCGAACACTGAAGCTTTCTTT.

The rearrangement links TRBV18 to TRBJ2-3; D not resolved. Germline CDR1 is KGHSH and CDR2 is LQKENI. The length of the CDR3 is 17 residues. V was trimmed by 3 bases and J by 0 bases, leaving 16 bases between them. As DNA, the CDR3 is TGTGCCAGCTCACCTTTTGGCTCCTTTGCTAGCACAGATACGCAGTATTTT. Amino acid sequence: CASSPFGSFASTDTQYF.